This T cell receptor (beta chain) was sequenced for a study of CD8 T cells in Susac syndrome. The authors reverse transcribed roughly 0.5 to 1 ug RNA with random hexamers. With immunoSEQ multiplex PCR, TCR beta CDR3 was amplified across 54 Vbeta and 13 Jbeta. Via MiXCR, TCRdb re-called the immunoSEQ multiplex PCR reads, giving one row per CDR3 protein. The sample contains approximately 70,000 distinct CDR3 sequences, approximately 96% of which appear only once. TCR beta was sequenced from blood CD8+ and CD4+ T cells. Negative isolation yielded the CD8+ and CD4+ T cells, while FACS enriched the TEMRA cells. Between the trimmed V and J ends, which lost 4 bases and 0 bases, there was a span of 6 bases. The length of the CDR3 is 12 residues. Germline-derived CDR1 and CDR2 are SQVTM and ANQGSEA. On this clonotype: Its target is not known.

General study results and limits: A relatively small number of individuals underwent TCR sequencing and HLA analysis.

This TCR was recovered from a human donor with multiple sclerosis. Input material: CD4+ T cells from PBMCs. V and J are TRBV29-1 and TRBJ2-5; no clear D. CDR3 coding DNA: TGCAGCGTTGTAGATTACCAAGAGACCCAGTACTTC. It translates to CSVVDYQETQYF.